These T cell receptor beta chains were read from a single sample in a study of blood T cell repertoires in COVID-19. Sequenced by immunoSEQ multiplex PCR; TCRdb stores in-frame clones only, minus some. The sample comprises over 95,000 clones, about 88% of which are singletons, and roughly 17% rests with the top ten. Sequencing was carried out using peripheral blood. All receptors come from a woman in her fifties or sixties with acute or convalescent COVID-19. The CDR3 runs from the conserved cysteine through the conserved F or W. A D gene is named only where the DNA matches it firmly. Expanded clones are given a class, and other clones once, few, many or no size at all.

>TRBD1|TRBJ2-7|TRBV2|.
TGTGCCAGCTCTGGAGCCGGGACAGGCTACGAGCAGTACTTC
CASSGAGTGYEQYF
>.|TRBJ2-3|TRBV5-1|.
TGCGCCAGCAGCTTGGGTTACGGGGGAAGCACAGATACGCAGTATTTT
CASSLGYGGSTDTQYF
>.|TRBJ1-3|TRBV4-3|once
TGCGCCAGCGCCCAGACAGCTGGAAACACCATATATTTT
CASAQTAGNTIYF
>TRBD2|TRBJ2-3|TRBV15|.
TGTGCCACCAGCAGAGAACTAGCGGGGGGGGCGCAGTATTTT
CATSRELAGGAQYF
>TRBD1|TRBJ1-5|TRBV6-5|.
TGTGCCAGCAGTTACGACAGGGGAAATCAGCCCCAGCATTTT
CASSYDRGNQPQHF
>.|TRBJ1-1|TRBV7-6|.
TGTGCCAGCAGACTAATGGCGGGGGGCACTGAAGCTTTCTTT
CASRLMAGGTEAFF
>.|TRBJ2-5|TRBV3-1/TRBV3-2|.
TGTGCCAGCAGCCAAGATATGCAGGCAGGGCGGACCGAGACCCAGTACTTC
CASSQDMQAGRTETQYF
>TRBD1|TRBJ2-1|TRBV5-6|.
TGTGCCAGCAGCGGGACAGTATTTTACAATGAGCAGTTCTTC
CASSGTVFYNEQFF
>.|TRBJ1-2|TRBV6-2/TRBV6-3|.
TGTGCCAGCAGTTACTCGGGCAGGTATAACTATGGCTACACCTTC
CASSYSGRYNYGYTF
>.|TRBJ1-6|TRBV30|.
TGTGCCTGGACCCTGGGGGGACCCCTCCACTTT
CAWTLGGPLHF
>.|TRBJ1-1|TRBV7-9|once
TGTGCCAGCAGGCAGGAATCTGAAGCTTTCTTT
CASRQESEAFF
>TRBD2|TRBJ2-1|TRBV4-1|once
TGCGCCAGCAGCCAGAGACTAGCGGGGGTGGATGAGCAGTTCTTC
CASSQRLAGVDEQFF
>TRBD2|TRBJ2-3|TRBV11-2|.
TGTGCCAGCAGCTACCCCCTTTCCGGGCGGGGGAACACAGATACGCAGTATTTT
CASSYPLSGRGNTDTQYF
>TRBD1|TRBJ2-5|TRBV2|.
TGTGCCACCACTCGACAGGGCCTTGGAGAGACCCAGTACTTC
CATTRQGLGETQYF
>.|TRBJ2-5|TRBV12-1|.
TGTGCCAGCAGCAGCGCCGGGACTAGCGGGGGGATAGGTAGTCAAGAGTACCCAGAGACCCAGTACTTC
CASSSAGTSGGIGSQEYPETQYF
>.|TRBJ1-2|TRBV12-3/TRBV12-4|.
TGTGCCAGCAGCTCGTACTATGGCTACACCTTC
CASSSYYGYTF
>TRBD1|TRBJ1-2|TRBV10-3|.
TGTGCCATCAGCCGGGACAGGGATAACTATGGCTACACCTTC
CAISRDRDNYGYTF
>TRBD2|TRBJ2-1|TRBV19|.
TGTGCCAGTAGTATTCTGCGGGGGAATATTGAGCAGTTCTTC
CASSILRGNIEQFF
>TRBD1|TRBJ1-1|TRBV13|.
TGTGCCAGCAGCTTAGAACAGGGGACGAAAGCTTTCTTT
CASSLEQGTKAFF
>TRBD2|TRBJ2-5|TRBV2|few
TGTGCCAGCAGGAAACGGGGGGGCCCCGAGACCCAGTACTTC
CASRKRGGPETQYF
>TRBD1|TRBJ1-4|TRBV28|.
TGTGCCAGCAGGGGGACAGGGCCTGAAAAACTGTTTTTT
CASRGTGPEKLFF
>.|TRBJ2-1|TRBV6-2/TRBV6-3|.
TGTGCCAGCAGTTCCCACAAGAACTACAATGAGCAGTTCTTC
CASSSHKNYNEQFF
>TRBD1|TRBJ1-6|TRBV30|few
TGTGCCTGGAGGACAGGGGAGGGGTCACCCCTCCACTTT
CAWRTGEGSPLHF
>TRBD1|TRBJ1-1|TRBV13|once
TGTGCCAGCAGCTTAGAGGGGGCGACTGAAGCTTTCTTT
CASSLEGATEAFF
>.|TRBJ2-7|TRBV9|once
TGTGCCAGCAGCGTAGGAACAGGAAAGACCTACGAGCAGTACTTC
CASSVGTGKTYEQYF
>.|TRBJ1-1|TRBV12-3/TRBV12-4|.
TGTGCCAGCAGTTTTGACAGGAACACTGAAGCTTTCTTT
CASSFDRNTEAFF
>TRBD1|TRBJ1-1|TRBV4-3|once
TGCGCCAGCAGCCAAGATCCACCATTCAGGGGGAGGACTGAAGCTTTCTTT
CASSQDPPFRGRTEAFF
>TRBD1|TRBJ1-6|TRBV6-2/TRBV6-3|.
TGTGCCAGCAGTTTTGGACAGGGGAAGGCCCTCCACTTT
CASSFGQGKALHF
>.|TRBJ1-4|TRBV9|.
TGTGCCAGCAGCGCCGGACAGCCTTCTAATGAAAAACTGTTTTTT
CASSAGQPSNEKLFF
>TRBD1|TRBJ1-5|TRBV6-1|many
TGTGCCAGCAGTGAACGACAGGGGGCAGGGCAGCCCCAGCATTTT
CASSERQGAGQPQHF
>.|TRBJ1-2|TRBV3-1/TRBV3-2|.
TGTGCCAGCAGCGGGGGCGCCAGGGTCTATGGCTACACCTTC
CASSGGARVYGYTF
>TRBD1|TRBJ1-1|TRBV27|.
TGTGCCAGCAGTGTCGGACAGGGTGGTTCTGAAGCTTTCTTT
CASSVGQGGSEAFF
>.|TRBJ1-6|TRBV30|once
TGTGCCTGGAGGCAGGTTAAGGCACCCCTCCACTTT
CAWRQVKAPLHF
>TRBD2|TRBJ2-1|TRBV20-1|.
TGCAGTGCTAGTTTCCGAGCGGGGGTTAATGAGCAGTTCTTC
CSASFRAGVNEQFF
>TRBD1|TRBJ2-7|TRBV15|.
TGTGCCACCAGCAGAGGGGAAGGGACAGGGATCTACGAGCAGTACTTC
CATSRGEGTGIYEQYF
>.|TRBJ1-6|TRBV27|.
TGTGCCAGCAGGCATCTTCCGTACAGTGATAATTCACCCCTCCACTTT
CASRHLPYSDNSPLHF
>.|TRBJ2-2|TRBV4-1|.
TGCGCCAGCAGCCAATATGGGGGGATGCCTACCGGGGAGCTGTTTTTT
CASSQYGGMPTGELFF
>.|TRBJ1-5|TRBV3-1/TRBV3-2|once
TGTGCCAGCAGCCAAGCATCGGGGGGAGGCAATCAGCCCCAGCATTTT
CASSQASGGGNQPQHF
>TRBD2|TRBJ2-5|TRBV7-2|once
TGTGCCAGCACCCGGGGACTAGCGGGAGCCGAGACCCAGTACTTC
CASTRGLAGAETQYF
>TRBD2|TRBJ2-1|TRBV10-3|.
TGTGCCGTATCCGGGACTAGCACCTACAATGAGCAGTTCTTC
CAVSGTSTYNEQFF
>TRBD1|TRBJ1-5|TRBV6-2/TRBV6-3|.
TGTGCCAGCAGTTCTGCGGGGGCAGGGGGCATTAAGCCCCAGCATTTT
CASSSAGAGGIKPQHF
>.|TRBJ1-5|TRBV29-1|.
TGCAGCGTGGCATGGGGGGTTAATCAGCCCCAGCATTTT
CSVAWGVNQPQHF
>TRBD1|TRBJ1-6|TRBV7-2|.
TGTGCCAGCAGCCTCCGACAGGGGCGGTATAATTCACCCCTCCACTTT
CASSLRQGRYNSPLHF
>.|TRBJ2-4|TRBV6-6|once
TGTGCCAGCAGCTCCAGCGACAGCAACATTCAGTACTTC
CASSSSDSNIQYF
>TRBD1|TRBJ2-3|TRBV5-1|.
TGCGCCAGCAGTCGAACTCAGGGGGCTGGATCAGATACGCAGTATTTT
CASSRTQGAGSDTQYF
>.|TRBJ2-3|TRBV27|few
TGTGCCAGCAGTACTAGGGATGGCACAGATACGCAGTATTTT
CASSTRDGTDTQYF
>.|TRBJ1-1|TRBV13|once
TGTGCCAGCAGCTTAGGCGACAGGTCCCAGCGAGCTTTCTTT
CASSLGDRSQRAFF
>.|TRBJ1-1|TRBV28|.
TGTGCCAGCAGTTTGCGTAACACTGAAGCTTTCTTT
CASSLRNTEAFF
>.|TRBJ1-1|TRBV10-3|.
TGTGCCATCAGGGAGGGGCGCACTGAAGCTTTCTTT
CAIREGRTEAFF
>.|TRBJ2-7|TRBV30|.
TGTGCCGGACTGCTACCTTCCTACGAGCAGTACTTC
CAGLLPSYEQYF
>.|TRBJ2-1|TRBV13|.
TGTGCCAGCAGCCCCCCCACGCCGGGACTCTACAATGAGCAGTTCTTC
CASSPPTPGLYNEQFF
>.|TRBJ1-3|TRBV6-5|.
TGTGCCAGCAAGAGGGCGTCGGGAAACACCATATATTTT
CASKRASGNTIYF
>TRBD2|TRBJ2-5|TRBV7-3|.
TGTGCCAGCAGCATAGCGGGTGGAAGGCAAGAGACCCAGTACTTC
CASSIAGGRQETQYF
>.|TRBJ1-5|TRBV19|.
TGTGCCAGTAGTCCCCAGGGTTCCTATAGCAATCAGCCCCAGCATTTT
CASSPQGSYSNQPQHF
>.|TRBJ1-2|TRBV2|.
TGTGCCAGCAGTGGGTATGCAGGAACATACGATGGCTACACCTTC
CASSGYAGTYDGYTF
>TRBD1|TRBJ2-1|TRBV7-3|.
TGTGCCAGCAGCCCCGGACAGGGATACAATGAGCAGTTCTTC
CASSPGQGYNEQFF
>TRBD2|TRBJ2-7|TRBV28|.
TGTGCCAGCAGTTTAGTGGGGGCGGGCCTAGCGGGCCGATACGAGCAGTACTTC
CASSLVGAGLAGRYEQYF
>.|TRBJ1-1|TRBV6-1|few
TGTGCCAGCAGTGATATGATCAGGGGTCACACTGAAGCTTTCTTT
CASSDMIRGHTEAFF
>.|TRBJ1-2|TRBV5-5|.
TGTGCCAGCAGCTTGTCAGGGTCTAGCTATGGCTACACCTTC
CASSLSGSSYGYTF